This T cell receptor beta chain was recorded in a study of blood T cell repertoires in COVID-19. Study-level information: COVID-19 samples from acute and convalescent phases originated in the United States, Italy and Spain. From T cells, B-cell-depleted T cells, or PBMCs came the material, which was cDNA or gDNA.

CDR1 is MNHEY and CDR2 is SVGEGT in the germline V gene. The V gene lost 5 bases and the J gene lost 5 bases, with 9 bases spanning the gap. The CDR3 is 12 residues long. Original processing methods: Reference gene primer amplification gave nucleated cell count estimates. TCRdb keeps only in-frame clones here, not all; method: immunoSEQ multiplex PCR. That table supplies the V and J calls and clone size; D and trimming were determined from the DNA. This table has about 250,000 clones, about 90% appearing once. Sequencing was carried out using peripheral blood. The sequence came from a man between 18 and 29 years old with active or convalescent COVID-19. The chain recombines TRBV6-2 or TRBV6-3 with TRBJ1-2, with D maybe TRBD1 (6 bases). The CDR3 spells CASSRQEYGYTF. CDR3 DNA sequence: TGTGCCAGCAGTCGACAGGAGTATGGCTACACCTTC.